Here is one T cell receptor beta chain with its context. The protocol was immunoSEQ multiplex PCR, while the TCRdb copy is restricted to in-frame clones and leaves out a portion. Here the sample spans 85,000 or so clones, roughly 84% being singletons. Germline V gene data show CDR1 as SGHTA and CDR2 as FQGNSA. CDR3 length: 15 amino acids. The V end lost 1 base, the J end lost 8 bases, and 17 bases lay between the germline ends. This entry is derived from a study of T cell responses to AZD1222 COVID-19 vaccine. The sequences come from peripheral blood, collected 28 days after the second AZD1222 dose. This receptor was taken from an adult who received the AZD1222 COVID-19 vaccine. The chain has TRBV7-2 and TRBJ1-1; the D gene is possibly TRBD1 (5 bases). As DNA, the CDR3 is TGTGCCAGCAGCTTAGGGACCCCGGGGCCCGCCGAAGCTTTCTTT. Residues: CASSLGTPGPAEAFF.